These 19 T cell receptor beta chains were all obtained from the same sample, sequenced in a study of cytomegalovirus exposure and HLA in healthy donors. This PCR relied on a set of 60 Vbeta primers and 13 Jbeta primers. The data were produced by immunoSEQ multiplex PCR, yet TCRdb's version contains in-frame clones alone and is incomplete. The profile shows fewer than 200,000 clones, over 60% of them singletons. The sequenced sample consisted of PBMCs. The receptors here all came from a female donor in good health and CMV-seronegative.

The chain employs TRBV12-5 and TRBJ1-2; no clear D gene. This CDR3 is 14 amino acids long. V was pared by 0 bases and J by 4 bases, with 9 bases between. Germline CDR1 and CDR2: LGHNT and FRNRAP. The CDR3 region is CASGLVNSIYGYTF. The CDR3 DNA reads TGTGCTAGTGGTTTGGTCAACAGCATCTATGGCTACACCTTC.

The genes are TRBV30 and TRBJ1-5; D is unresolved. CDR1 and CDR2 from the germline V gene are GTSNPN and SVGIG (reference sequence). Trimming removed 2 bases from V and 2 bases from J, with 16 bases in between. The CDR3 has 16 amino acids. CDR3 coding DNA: TGTGCCTGGAGTTCTACGTCGGGCGGGGGCAATCAGCCCCAGCATTTT. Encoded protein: CAWSSTSGGGNQPQHF.

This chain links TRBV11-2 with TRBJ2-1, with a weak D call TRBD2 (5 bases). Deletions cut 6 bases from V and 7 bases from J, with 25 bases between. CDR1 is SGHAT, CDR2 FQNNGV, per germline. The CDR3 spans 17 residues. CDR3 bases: TGTGCCAGCAGAGATTTGGGGAGTTTTCAGAGAAGAAATGAGCAGTTCTTC. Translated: CASRDLGSFQRRNEQFF.

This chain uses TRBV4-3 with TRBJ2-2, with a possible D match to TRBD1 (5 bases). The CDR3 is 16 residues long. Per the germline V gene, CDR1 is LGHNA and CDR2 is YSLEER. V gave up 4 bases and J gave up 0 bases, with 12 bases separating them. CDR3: CASSRAQGPNTGELFF. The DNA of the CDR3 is TGCGCCAGCAGCCGAGCCCAGGGTCCGAACACCGGGGAGCTGTTTTTT.

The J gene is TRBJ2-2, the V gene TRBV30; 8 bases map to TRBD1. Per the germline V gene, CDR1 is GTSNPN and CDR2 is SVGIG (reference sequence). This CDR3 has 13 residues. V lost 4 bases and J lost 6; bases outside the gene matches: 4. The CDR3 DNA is TGTGCCTGGACCGGACAGGGAGCCGGGGAGCTGTTTTTT. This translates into CAWTGQGAGELFF. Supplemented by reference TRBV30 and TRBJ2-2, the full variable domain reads SQTIHQWPATLVQPVGSPLSLECTVEGTSNPNLYWYRQAAGRGLQLLFYSVGIGQISSEVPQNLSASRPQDRQFILSSKKLLLSDSGFYLCAWTGQGAGELFFGEGSRLTVL.

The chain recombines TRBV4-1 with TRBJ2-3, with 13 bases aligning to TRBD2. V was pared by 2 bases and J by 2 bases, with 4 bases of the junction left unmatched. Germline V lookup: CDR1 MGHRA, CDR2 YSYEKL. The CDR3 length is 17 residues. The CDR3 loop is CASSQRLAGGYTDTQYF. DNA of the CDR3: TGCGCCAGCAGCCAACGACTAGCGGGGGGATACACAGATACGCAGTATTTT.

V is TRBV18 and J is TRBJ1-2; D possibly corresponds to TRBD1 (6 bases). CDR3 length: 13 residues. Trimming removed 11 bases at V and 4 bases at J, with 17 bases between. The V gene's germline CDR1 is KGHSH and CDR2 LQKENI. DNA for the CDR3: TGTGCCGGTTCTCGGGACAACTCCTATGGCTACACCTTC. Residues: CAGSRDNSYGYTF.

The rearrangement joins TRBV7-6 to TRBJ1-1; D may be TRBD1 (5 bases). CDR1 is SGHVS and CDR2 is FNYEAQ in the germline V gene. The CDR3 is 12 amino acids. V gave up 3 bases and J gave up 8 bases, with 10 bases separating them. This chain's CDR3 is CASSLGGDEAFF. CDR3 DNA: TGTGCCAGCAGCTTGGGGGGGGACGAAGCTTTCTTT.

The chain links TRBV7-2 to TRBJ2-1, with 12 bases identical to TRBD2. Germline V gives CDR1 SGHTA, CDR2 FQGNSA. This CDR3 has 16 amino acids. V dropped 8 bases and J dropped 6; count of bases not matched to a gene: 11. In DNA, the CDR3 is TGTGCCAGCGCTCAAGGGCTAGCGGGAGGGCGCAATGAGCAGTTCTTC. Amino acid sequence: CASAQGLAGGRNEQFF.

CDR3 sequence (DNA): TGTGCCTGGAGTGCCCTATTCTCAACTAATGAAAAACTGTTTTTT. It is translated as CAWSALFSTNEKLFF. The chain joins TRBV30 to TRBJ1-4; D remains unclear. Per the germline V gene, CDR1 is GTSNPN and CDR2 is SVGIG (reference sequence). The CDR3 totals 15 residues. The germline V and J ends were trimmed by 1 base and 0 bases, with 9 bases remaining between them.

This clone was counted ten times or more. The CDR3 bases are TGTGCCAGCAGCCAGCTCGGGGCAGATACGCAGTATTTT. Amino acid sequence: CASSQLGADTQYF. The chain combines TRBV4-2 with TRBJ2-3; the D gene is possibly TRBD2 (5 bases). The ends were cut back, 3 bases at V and 4 bases at J, with 8 bases in the middle. CDR1 and CDR2 from the germline V gene are LGHNA and YNFKEQ. This CDR3 spans 13 amino acids.

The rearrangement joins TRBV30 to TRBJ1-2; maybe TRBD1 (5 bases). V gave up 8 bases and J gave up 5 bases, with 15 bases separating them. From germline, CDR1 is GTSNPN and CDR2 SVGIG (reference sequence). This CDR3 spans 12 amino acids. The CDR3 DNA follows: TGTGCCGGCCTGGACAAGACTTATGGCTACACCTTC. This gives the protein CAGLDKTYGYTF. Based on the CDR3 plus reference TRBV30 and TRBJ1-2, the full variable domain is SQTIHQWPATLVQPVGSPLSLECTVEGTSNPNLYWYRQAAGRGLQLLFYSVGIGQISSEVPQNLSASRPQDRQFILSSKKLLLSDSGFYLCAGLDKTYGYTFGSGTRLTVV.

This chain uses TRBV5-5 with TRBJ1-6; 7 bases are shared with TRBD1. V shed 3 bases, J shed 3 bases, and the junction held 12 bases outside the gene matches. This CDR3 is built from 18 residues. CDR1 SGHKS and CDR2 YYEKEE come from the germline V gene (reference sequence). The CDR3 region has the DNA TGTGCCAGCAGCTCGGGACAGCCCGTCTACCGCTATAATTCACCCCTCCACTTT. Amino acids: CASSSGQPVYRYNSPLHF.

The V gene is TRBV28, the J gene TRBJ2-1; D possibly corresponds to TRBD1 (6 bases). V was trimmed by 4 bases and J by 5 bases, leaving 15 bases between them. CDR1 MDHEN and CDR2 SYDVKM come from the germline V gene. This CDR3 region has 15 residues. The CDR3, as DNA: TGTGCCAGCAGTTGGCCCCCTCCAGGGGACAATGAGCAGTTCTTC. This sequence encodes CASSWPPPGDNEQFF.

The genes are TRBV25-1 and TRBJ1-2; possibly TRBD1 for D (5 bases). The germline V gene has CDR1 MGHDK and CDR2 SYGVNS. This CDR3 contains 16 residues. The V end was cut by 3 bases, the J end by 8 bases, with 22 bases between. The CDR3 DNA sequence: TGTGCCAGCAGTGAGCCCGGGGGGGGAGTCATGGAGGGCTACACCTTC. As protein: CASSEPGGGVMEGYTF.

Here the CDR3 reads CASSAPGQGGITGELFF. CDR3 in DNA: TGCGCCAGCAGCGCTCCGGGACAGGGTGGTATAACCGGGGAGCTGTTTTTT. The V and J genes are TRBV5-1 and TRBJ2-2; 9 bases agree with TRBD1. The V gene end was trimmed by 4 bases and the J gene end by 5 bases; junction bases not matched to a gene: 12. The CDR3 is made up of 17 amino acids. Per the germline V gene, CDR1 is SGHRS and CDR2 is YFSETQ.

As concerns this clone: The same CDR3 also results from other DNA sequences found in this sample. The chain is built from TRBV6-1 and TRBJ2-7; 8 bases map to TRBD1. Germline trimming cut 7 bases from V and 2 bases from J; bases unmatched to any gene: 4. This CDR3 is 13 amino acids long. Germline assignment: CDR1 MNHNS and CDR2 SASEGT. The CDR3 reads CASTLTGAYEQYF. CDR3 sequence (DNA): TGTGCCAGCACCTTGACAGGGGCCTACGAGCAGTACTTC.

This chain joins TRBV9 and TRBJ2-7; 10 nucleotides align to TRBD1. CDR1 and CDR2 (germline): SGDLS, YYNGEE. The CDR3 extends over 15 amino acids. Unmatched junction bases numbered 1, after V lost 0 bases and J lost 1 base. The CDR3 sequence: CASSVGQGASYEQYF. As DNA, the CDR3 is TGTGCCAGCAGCGTAGGACAGGGGGCGTCCTACGAGCAGTACTTC.

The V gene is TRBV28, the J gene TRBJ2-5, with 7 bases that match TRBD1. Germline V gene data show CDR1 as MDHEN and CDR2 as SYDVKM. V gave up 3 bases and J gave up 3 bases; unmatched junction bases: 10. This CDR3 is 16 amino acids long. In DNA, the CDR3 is TGTGCCAGCAGTTTGGGACAGCCTAAGACTAAAGAGACCCAGTACTTC. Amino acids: CASSLGQPKTKETQYF. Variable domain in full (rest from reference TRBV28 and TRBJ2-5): DVKVTQSSRYLVKRTGEKVFLECVQDMDHENMFWYRQDPGLGLRLIYFSYDVKMKEKGDIPEGYSVSREKKERFSLILESASTNQTSMYLCASSLGQPKTKETQYFGPGTRLLVL.